This T cell receptor beta chain was recovered during a study of blood T cells in healthy people across ages. Alongside a J-beta primer mix, a sample-barcoded 5' primer served in a second PCR lasting about 6 to 11 cycles. TCRdb reprocessed the 5' RACE reads with MiXCR, giving one entry per CDR3 protein. The profile shows hundreds of thousands of distinct CDR3 sequences, 58% of them singletons. As for this clonotype: Antigen specificity is unknown.

The CDR3 length is 13 residues. The V gene's germline CDR1 is MNHEY and CDR2 SVGAGI. Trimming took 8 bases from V and 1 from J; bases not matched to a gene: 2. Broader study findings: In long-lived donors, naive CD4+ cell counts and diversity exceeded those of aged donors.

This chain uses TRBV6-5 with TRBJ2-5; 9 bases agree with TRBD2. The sequencing input was blood. This clonotype originated in a man in his sixties in good health. In nucleotides, the CDR3 is TGTGCCAGCGCTAGCGGGGCCCAAGAGACCCAGTACTTC. It codes for CASASGAQETQYF.